This TCR beta chain is from a study of OX40 agonist ivuxolimab in advanced cancers. Libraries were prepared by immunoSEQ multiplex PCR; TCRdb keeps only in-frame clonotypes and omits some of them. The sample includes about 80,000 clones, 85% to 95% of them seen just once. The CDR3 contains 16 residues. J gave up 5 bases and V 7 bases, and 13 bases lay outside the gene matches. CDR1 is LNHDA and CDR2 is SQIVND in the germline V gene (reference sequence). This chain joins TRBV19 and TRBJ1-1, with 10 bases matching TRBD1. The material sequenced was CD4+ or CD8+ T cells sorted from blood, taken in a trial of the OX40 agonist ivuxolimab. The origin of this receptor is an adult with an advanced solid tumor such as melanoma, head and neck, liver or kidney cancer. CDR3 amino acids: CASTPGQGFQGTEAFF. The CDR3 DNA follows: TGTGCCAGTACTCCGGGACAGGGGTTTCAGGGTACTGAAGCTTTCTTT.